This TCR beta chain derives from a study of shared clonotypes between healthy human individuals. Study observations and caveats: Clonotype sharing across a handful of donors was observed for roughly 5% of naive CD4 clonotypes.

This clone was detected only once. Antigen unknown. Other DNA sequences of this sample code for an identical CDR3. Using immunoSEQ multiplex PCR, the repertoire was profiled, and TCRdb retains in-frame clones only, with some absent. The sample lists 2 million to 2.5 million clones, roughly 90% seen once, with 0.3% to 0.45% in the top ten. Trimming left V 4 bases short and J 0 bases short, with 11 bases between. The CDR3 length is 15 residues. CDR1 and CDR2 from the germline V gene are SGHRS and YFSETQ. The V and J genes are TRBV5-1 and TRBJ1-5, with a possible D match to TRBD1 (6 bases). This sequence originates from a man aged 18 to 35 in good health. Some clones in this sample may be carry-over from other donors' samples. Sequenced input: naive CD4+ T cells from PBMCs. Indicated subset: CD45RA+ positively selected. The CDR3 DNA reads TGCGCCAGCAGCCCGGAGGGGGATAGCAATCAGCCCCAGCATTTT. This gives the protein CASSPEGDSNQPQHF.